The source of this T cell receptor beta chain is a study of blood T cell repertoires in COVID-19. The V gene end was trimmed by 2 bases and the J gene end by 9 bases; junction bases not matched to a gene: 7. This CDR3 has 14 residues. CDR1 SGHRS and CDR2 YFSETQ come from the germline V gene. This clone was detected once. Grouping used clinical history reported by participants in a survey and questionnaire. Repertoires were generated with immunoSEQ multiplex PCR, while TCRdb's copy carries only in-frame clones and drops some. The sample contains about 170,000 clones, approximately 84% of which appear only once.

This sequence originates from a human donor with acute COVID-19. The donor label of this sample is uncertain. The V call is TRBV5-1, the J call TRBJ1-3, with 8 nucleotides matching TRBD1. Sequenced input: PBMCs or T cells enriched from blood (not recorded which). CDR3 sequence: CASSFQGQGGTIYF. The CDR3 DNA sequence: TGCGCCAGCAGCTTCCAAGGACAGGGCGGCACCATATATTTT.